Listed here is a single TCR beta chain. Germline V lookup: CDR1 MNHEY, CDR2 SVGAGI. The length of the CDR3 is 15 residues. V was pared by 5 bases and J by 4 bases, with 15 bases between. The data were taken from a study of control samples from healthy donors and cancer patients. The method was immunoSEQ multiplex PCR; TCRdb's version includes in-frame clones alone and lacks a portion of them. This table holds around 80,000 clones, roughly 89% found once. The source of this sequence is a man aged 45-65 years in good health. The sequencing input was blood. The genes are TRBV6-5 and TRBJ1-3; no firm D call. The CDR3 here is CASSPRVGAGNTIYF. In nucleotides, the CDR3 is TGTGCCAGCAGTCCCCGGGTCGGTGCCGGAAACACCATATATTTT.